The next 26 T cell receptor beta chains were all read from a single sample in a study of T-cell memory formation after mild COVID-19 (dated by TCRdb to about 2021). Library generation was performed with 5' RACE. For sequencing, an Illumina NovaSeq 6000 was employed. The public reads were run again by TCRdb, first through fastp at Q25 and then through MiXCR, and only productive beta chains were kept. One record per CDR3 amino acid sequence lists the most common genes and DNA. The sample yields under 350,000 distinct CDR3 sequences; about 16% were counted once. The ten largest make up 20% to 25% of the sample. Sequenced: PBMCs or a T cell subset sorted from them (not recorded which). The receptors shown here come from a man aged 18 to 30 who had mild COVID-19 (a few samples of this study predate the infection). The sample titles of this study are shuffled in the database, so cell type and time point are left out; the donor was told from shared clones.

The chain carries TRBV20-1 and TRBJ1-4; TRBD1 matches 8 bases. Germline-derived CDR1 and CDR2 are DFQATT and SNEGSKA (reference sequence). Germline trimming cut 7 bases from V and 8 bases from J; bases unmatched to any gene: 9. CDR3 length: 13 amino acids. The CDR3 DNA reads as TGCAGTGTTGGGACAGGCGGGCCCGAAAAACTGTTTTTT. Amino acid sequence: CSVGTGGPEKLFF.

This clonotype was observed many times. V and J are TRBV12-3 or TRBV12-4 and TRBJ2-7; no clear D gene. The CDR3 covers 12 residues. V dropped 7 bases and J dropped 4 bases, with 11 bases sitting between them. DNA for the CDR3: TGTGCCAGCACCCTGAACGGATACGAGCAGTACTTC. Protein product: CASTLNGYEQYF.

This clonotype was counted a few times. The chain combines TRBV20-1 with TRBJ2-3, with 8 bases that match TRBD2. V shed 6 bases, J shed 2 bases, and the junction held 7 bases outside the gene matches. CDR1 is DFQATT and CDR2 is SNEGSKA in the germline V gene (reference sequence). The CDR3 loop spans 14 amino acids. CDR3: CSAKIAGLTDTQYF. The CDR3 DNA reads TGCAGTGCGAAGATAGCGGGGCTCACAGATACGCAGTATTTT.

This clonotype was seen a handful of times. V gene TRBV4-1 combines with J gene TRBJ1-1, with D possibly matching TRBD1 (5 bases). The CDR3 has 18 residues. Trimming took off 3 bases at V and 10 bases at J, with 30 bases between the two ends. The germline V gene has CDR1 MGHRA and CDR2 YSYEKL. The DNA for the CDR3 is TGCGCCAGCAGCCAGGATGTAAGACTCCGGGACTCCAAGGCGGGAGCTTTCTTT. Residues: CASSQDVRLRDSKAGAFF.

Notes on this clonotype: One junction end disagrees with the germline gene, perhaps due to a read error. The chain joins TRBV7-9 to TRBJ1-1; no clear D. This CDR3 region has 13 residues. Germline V gene data show CDR1 as SEHNR and CDR2 as FQNEAQ (reference sequence). This CDR3 reads CAGSSPVNTEAFF. The CDR3 region has the DNA TGTGCCGGCAGCTCGCCGGTGAACACTGAAGCTTTCTTT.

This clonotype was seen ten or more times. V is TRBV7-2 and J is TRBJ1-4, with unresolved D. Trimming pared 1 base from V and 7 bases from J, leaving 19 bases between. CDR1 and CDR2 (germline): SGHTA, FQGNSA. The CDR3 totals 17 residues. CDR3 DNA: TGTGCCAGCAGCTTAGGTCTTGGAGGAGGATCTAGTGAAAAACTGTTTTTT. It encodes CASSLGLGGGSSEKLFF. The complete variable domain, with remaining parts taken from reference TRBV7-2 and TRBJ1-4, reads GAGVSQSPSNKVTEKGKDVELRCDPISGHTALYWYRQSLGQGLEFLIYFQGNSAPDKSGLPSDRFSAERTGGSVSTLTIQRTQQEDSAVYLCASSLGLGGGSSEKLFFGSGTQLSVL.

This clonotype was observed a few times. This chain uses TRBV6-2 or TRBV6-3 with TRBJ2-3; 7 bases agree with TRBD1. Germline V gene sequence: CDR1 MNHEY, CDR2 SVGEGT. The V gene end was trimmed by 6 bases and the J gene end by 3 bases; junction bases not matched to a gene: 3. The CDR3 contains 13 residues. In DNA, the CDR3 is TGTGCCAGCAGGGACAGGTTAACAGATACGCAGTATTTT. This gives the protein CASRDRLTDTQYF.

There are a few counts of this clonotype. The rearrangement links TRBV11-2 to TRBJ2-5; no clear D. The CDR3 runs to 15 residues. Germline V gene lookup returns CDR1 SGHAT and CDR2 FQNNGV. V was trimmed by 6 bases and J by 1 base, leaving 15 bases between them. The CDR3 spells CASRSPGASQETQYF. Here the CDR3 DNA reads TGTGCCAGCAGGTCTCCAGGAGCTTCCCAAGAGACCCAGTACTTC.

The CDR3 protein is CASGDRVGSYEQYF. CDR3 DNA sequence: TGTGCCAGCGGAGACAGGGTGGGCTCCTACGAGCAGTACTTC. V usage is TRBV6-2 or TRBV6-3 and J usage is TRBJ2-7, with 7 bases aligning to TRBD1. The germline CDR1 and CDR2 sequences are MNHEY and SVGEGT. V lost 8 bases and J lost 0; bases outside the gene matches: 7. This CDR3 comprises 14 residues.

This clonotype was detected only a few times. The chain joins TRBV12-3 or TRBV12-4 to TRBJ2-3; 8 bases align to TRBD2. This CDR3 is built from 15 residues. V lost 6 bases, J lost 6 bases, and 11 bases stayed unmatched. As DNA, the CDR3 is TGTGCCAGCAGCCGTCGGACGGGGGGGCTGGATACGCAGTATTTT. It specifies CASSRRTGGLDTQYF.

The chain joins TRBV28 to TRBJ1-6, with no clear D. Germline CDR1 reads MDHEN; CDR2 reads SYDVKM. The CDR3 runs 16 residues. Trimming removed 8 bases from V and 1 base from J, with 15 bases in between. DNA for the CDR3: TGTGCCAGCCTCGGGTTTGAGGAGTCCTATAATTCACCCCTCCACTTT. It codes for CASLGFEESYNSPLHF.

The chain carries TRBV20-1 and TRBJ2-2; either TRBD1 or TRBD2 may fit D (7 bases each). CDR1 DFQATT and CDR2 SNEGSKA come from the germline V gene (reference sequence). The V end was cut by 3 bases, the J end by 0 bases, with 11 bases between. This CDR3 comprises 15 residues. The CDR3 loop is CSARPGGANTGELFF. The CDR3 DNA sequence: TGCAGTGCTAGGCCAGGGGGGGCGAACACCGGGGAGCTGTTTTTT.

This clonotype was found a few times. J is TRBJ2-7 and V is TRBV5-6; D remains ambiguous. From germline, CDR1 is SGHDT and CDR2 YYEEEE. This CDR3 comprises 13 residues. The V end lost 5 bases, the J end lost 2 bases, and 11 bases lay between the germline ends. The CDR3 is CASSGVGTYEQYV. In nucleotides, the CDR3 is TGTGCCAGCAGTGGGGTGGGAACCTACGAGCAGTACGTC.

The chain couples TRBV30 to TRBJ2-2; the D is unclear. V lost 5 bases and J 6 bases, leaving 10 bases between the germline ends. The CDR3 consists of 12 residues. The germline V gene has CDR1 GTSNPN and CDR2 SVGIG (reference sequence). This CDR3 is CAWPGVAGELFF. CDR3 nucleotide sequence: TGTGCCTGGCCTGGGGTCGCCGGGGAGCTGTTTTTT.

This clonotype was recorded a few times. V usage is TRBV4-3 and J usage is TRBJ2-2; D uncertain. With 5 bases removed from V and 8 bases from J, the gap between germline ends came to 9 bases. CDR1 is LGHNA, CDR2 YSLEER, per germline. CDR3 length equals 12 residues. In nucleotides, the CDR3 is TGCGCCAGCAGCTTTCTCTCGGGGGAGCTGTTTTTT. It yields the protein CASSFLSGELFF.

This clonotype turned up a few times. The chain carries TRBV3-1 and TRBJ2-7; either TRBD1 or TRBD2 may supply D (5 bases each). The V gene lost 4 bases and the J gene lost 6 bases, with 10 bases spanning the gap. The CDR3 has 12 amino acids. From germline, CDR1 is LGHDT and CDR2 YNNKEL (reference sequence). CDR3 region: CASSRGGGEQYF. CDR3 in DNA: TGTGCCAGCAGCCGTGGTGGGGGCGAGCAGTACTTC.

This clonotype appeared a few times. This rearrangement joins TRBV18 to TRBJ2-4; 7 bases fit TRBD1. The CDR3 consists of 14 residues. The ends lost 8 bases at V and 2 bases at J; junction bases unmatched: 6. CDR1 and CDR2 from the germline V gene are KGHSH and LQKENI. DNA of the CDR3: TGTGCCAGCGCAACAGGGGTCACCAAAAACATTCAGTACTTC. This gives the protein CASATGVTKNIQYF.

The chain joins TRBV6-5 to TRBJ2-7; TRBD2 matches at 11 bases. This CDR3 has 15 residues. Germline CDR1 and CDR2: MNHEY and SVGAGI. V shed 0 bases, J shed 4 bases, and the junction held 2 bases outside the gene matches. This chain's CDR3 is CASSYSLAGGYEQYF. DNA of the CDR3: TGTGCCAGCAGTTACTCCCTAGCGGGGGGTTACGAGCAGTACTTC.

This clonotype came up a few times. The rearrangement joins TRBV28 to TRBJ1-6; no definite D call. Germline CDR1 MDHEN, CDR2 SYDVKM. The V and J ends lost 2 bases and 10 bases respectively, with 18 bases between them. The CDR3 has 16 residues. This CDR3 reads CASSLLGRVVGSPLHF. The CDR3 bases are TGTGCCAGCAGTTTACTAGGGCGTGTGGTGGGATCACCCCTCCACTTT.

The sample holds a few counts of this clonotype. J is TRBJ2-6 and V is TRBV6-1; D perhaps matches TRBD1 (6 bases). V was cut by 0 bases and J by 0 bases, with 12 bases left in between. The CDR3 extends over 18 amino acids. Germline V gene sequence: CDR1 MNHNS, CDR2 SASEGT. The CDR3 region has the DNA TGTGCCAGCAGTGAAGCGGCAGGGGAGAGCTCTGGGGCCAACGTCCTGACTTTC. Protein sequence: CASSEAAGESSGANVLTF.

This chain links TRBV4-3 with TRBJ2-1; 7 bases agree with TRBD2. The germline CDR1 and CDR2 sequences are LGHNA and YSLEER. Trimming at V came to 0 bases and at J to 12 bases, leaving 5 bases not matched to a gene. This CDR3 is 13 amino acids long. CDR3 residues: CASSQDTGGGQFF. The CDR3, as DNA: TGCGCCAGCAGCCAAGATACGGGGGGTGGGCAGTTCTTC.

This clonotype was seen a few times. This chain uses TRBV4-1 with TRBJ2-6, with 10 bases identical to TRBD2. Germline CDR1 is MGHRA and CDR2 is YSYEKL. CDR3 length: 16 residues. The ends lost 3 bases at V and 2 bases at J; junction bases unmatched: 1. CDR3 DNA sequence: TGCGCCAGCAGCCAGGGACTAGCGACTGGGGCCAACGTCCTGACTTTC. Translation: CASSQGLATGANVLTF.

This clonotype was recorded a few times. The rearrangement uses TRBV20-1 and TRBJ2-4, with D tentatively TRBD2 (5 bases). This CDR3 comprises 12 residues. Per the germline V gene, CDR1 is DFQATT and CDR2 is SNEGSKA (reference sequence). Trimming removed 1 base from V and 6 bases from J, with 7 bases in between. CDR3 nucleotides: TGCAGTGCTAGAGGAGGAGGAAACATTCAGTACTTC. It yields the protein CSARGGGNIQYF.

This clonotype was seen at least ten times. This chain uses TRBV5-1 with TRBJ1-1, with 7 bases matching TRBD1. The CDR3 length is 14 residues. The germline CDR1 and CDR2 sequences are SGHRS and YFSETQ. With 1 base clipped from V and 4 bases from J, the junction kept 4 bases outside the gene matches. CDR3 nucleotides: TGCGCCAGCAGCTTGCAGGGGGGCAGCACTGAAGCTTTCTTT. Its protein is CASSLQGGSTEAFF.

This clonotype occurred a few times. V and J are TRBV12-3 or TRBV12-4 and TRBJ2-5; TRBD2 matches at 7 bases. The CDR3 extends over 15 amino acids. After removal of 3 bases from V and 3 bases from J, the junction contained 7 bases not matched to a gene. In DNA, the CDR3 is TGTGCCAGCAGTTTCCGGGACTATGGGGAAGAGACCCAGTACTTC. Translated, it gives CASSFRDYGEETQYF.

This chain uses TRBV7-2 with TRBJ2-5; TRBD1 aligns across 10 bases. With 1 base clipped from V and 1 base from J, the junction kept 6 bases outside the gene matches. CDR1 and CDR2 (germline): SGHTA, FQGNSA. This CDR3 is built from 17 residues. This CDR3 is CASSLVGTGVSQETQYF. CDR3 coding DNA: TGTGCCAGCAGCTTAGTTGGGACAGGGGTTTCCCAAGAGACCCAGTACTTC.